This is a list of T cell receptor beta chains from one sample in a study of cytomegalovirus exposure and HLA in healthy donors. Generated by immunoSEQ multiplex PCR, the TCRdb table keeps only in-frame clones and is missing some. This table has roughly 120,000 clones, approximately 75% appearing once. Input material: PBMCs. Receptor source: a man aged 50-60 years in good health and CMV-seropositive. The CDR3 runs from the conserved cysteine through the conserved F or W. The order of the fields is D gene, J gene, V gene, clone size, CDR3 DNA, CDR3 protein. The D gene is left open where the match is weak. Not every row has a clone size; where given, it reads once, few, many or a size class.

d_call: TRBD1
j_call: TRBJ1-1
v_call: TRBV2
clone_size: .
cdr3_nt: TGTGCCAGCAGTGGGGGACAGTTCTCGAACACTGAAGCTTTCTTT
cdr3_aa: CASSGGQFSNTEAFF

d_call: .
j_call: TRBJ1-6
v_call: TRBV7-2
clone_size: few
cdr3_nt: TGTGCCAGCAGACCTAGGGGTACCTCCTATAATTCCCCCCTCCACTTT
cdr3_aa: CASRPRGTSYNSPLHF

d_call: TRBD1
j_call: TRBJ2-7
v_call: TRBV6-1
clone_size: .
cdr3_nt: TGTGCCAGCAGGGATCGGACAGGGAGCTCCTACGAGCAGTACTTC
cdr3_aa: CASRDRTGSSYEQYF

d_call: TRBD1
j_call: TRBJ1-2
v_call: TRBV10-3
clone_size: once
cdr3_nt: TGTGCCATCAGCCGGGCTGGAGGACAGGGGGCAGGTGGCTACACCTTC
cdr3_aa: CAISRAGGQGAGGYTF

d_call: TRBD1
j_call: TRBJ2-7
v_call: TRBV5-1
clone_size: .
cdr3_nt: TGCGCCAGCAGCTTGGAGGGGGCTCGGGAGCAGTACTTC
cdr3_aa: CASSLEGAREQYF

d_call: .
j_call: TRBJ1-5
v_call: TRBV28
clone_size: .
cdr3_nt: TGTGCCAGCAGTTCCAGGGTGCAGCCCCAGCATTTT
cdr3_aa: CASSSRVQPQHF

d_call: TRBD1
j_call: TRBJ2-5
v_call: TRBV30
clone_size: .
cdr3_nt: TGTGCCTGGAGCCCCTACAGGGGAATTGGAGAGACCCAGTACTTC
cdr3_aa: CAWSPYRGIGETQYF

d_call: .
j_call: TRBJ2-5
v_call: TRBV6-5
clone_size: .
cdr3_nt: TGTGCCAGCAGTTACGCCGAGACAGGTTTCGGGACCCAGTACTTC
cdr3_aa: CASSYAETGFGTQYF

d_call: .
j_call: TRBJ2-6
v_call: TRBV2
clone_size: .
cdr3_nt: TGTGCCAGCAAGGAGGGGGCGGCTGGGGCCAACGTCCTGACTTTC
cdr3_aa: CASKEGAAGANVLTF

d_call: .
j_call: TRBJ2-1
v_call: TRBV4-1
clone_size: .
cdr3_nt: TGCGCCAGCAGCCAACTCAAAACTGGCAATGAGCAGTTCTTC
cdr3_aa: CASSQLKTGNEQFF

d_call: TRBD1
j_call: TRBJ1-2
v_call: TRBV5-3
clone_size: .
cdr3_nt: TGTGCCAGAAGCCTGCTGGACAGGGGGGAGGGATCGGATGGCTACACCTTC
cdr3_aa: CARSLLDRGEGSDGYTF

d_call: TRBD2
j_call: TRBJ2-7
v_call: TRBV5-4
clone_size: .
cdr3_nt: TGTGCCAGCAGCTCCGGGACTAGCGGGAGTCGGGGCGAGCAGTACTTC
cdr3_aa: CASSSGTSGSRGEQYF

d_call: TRBD1
j_call: TRBJ1-2
v_call: TRBV5-1
clone_size: .
cdr3_nt: TGCGCCAGCAGCCCTGGACAGGGAAGAGGCTACACCTTC
cdr3_aa: CASSPGQGRGYTF

d_call: .
j_call: TRBJ1-1
v_call: TRBV29-1
clone_size: .
cdr3_nt: TGCAGCGCCGAGGCGACGGACTTGAACACTGAAGCTTTCTTT
cdr3_aa: CSAEATDLNTEAFF

d_call: TRBD2
j_call: TRBJ2-3
v_call: TRBV9
clone_size: .
cdr3_nt: TGTGCCAGCAACCGGGGGGGACGCACAGATACGCAGTATTTT
cdr3_aa: CASNRGGRTDTQYF

d_call: .
j_call: TRBJ2-3
v_call: TRBV30
clone_size: .
cdr3_nt: TGTGCCTGGAGTGTAGGTCTAGCGAACACAGATACGCAGTATTTT
cdr3_aa: CAWSVGLANTDTQYF

d_call: TRBD1
j_call: TRBJ1-5
v_call: TRBV6-1
clone_size: .
cdr3_nt: TGTGCCAGCAGTGGTAGACAGGGGCCGGATATTGGGCAGCCCCAGCATTTT
cdr3_aa: CASSGRQGPDIGQPQHF

d_call: TRBD1
j_call: TRBJ1-1
v_call: TRBV2
clone_size: once
cdr3_nt: TGTGCCAGCAGTGAAAGGGGACAGGGGTACACTGAAGCTTTCTTT
cdr3_aa: CASSERGQGYTEAFF

d_call: TRBD1
j_call: TRBJ1-1
v_call: TRBV5-4
clone_size: .
cdr3_nt: TGTGCCAGCTCCAGGACAGGGGTGAACACTGAAGCTTTCTTT
cdr3_aa: CASSRTGVNTEAFF

d_call: .
j_call: TRBJ2-3
v_call: TRBV30
clone_size: .
cdr3_nt: TGTGCCTGGAGTCCAGGGGGGTACACAGGTACGCAGTATTTT
cdr3_aa: CAWSPGGYTGTQYF

d_call: .
j_call: TRBJ1-1
v_call: TRBV30
clone_size: .
cdr3_nt: TGTGCCTGGAGAGCAGGGGTAGGGGCTTTCTTT
cdr3_aa: CAWRAGVGAFF

d_call: .
j_call: TRBJ1-1
v_call: TRBV7-8
clone_size: once
cdr3_nt: TGTGCCAGCAGCGCCAATCACGGGGGGACTGAAGCTTTCTTT
cdr3_aa: CASSANHGGTEAFF

d_call: TRBD1
j_call: TRBJ2-5
v_call: TRBV6-1
clone_size: .
cdr3_nt: TGTGCCAGCAGCCGGGACAGGGACGAGACCCAGTACTTC
cdr3_aa: CASSRDRDETQYF

d_call: .
j_call: TRBJ2-3
v_call: TRBV30
clone_size: .
cdr3_nt: TGTGCCTGCTCGGTCGGGGGAGGAGATACGCAGTATTTT
cdr3_aa: CACSVGGGDTQYF

d_call: .
j_call: TRBJ2-7
v_call: TRBV7-6
clone_size: .
cdr3_nt: TGTGCCAGCAGCTCCAGTCTGGCAGGATCCTACGAGCAGTACTTC
cdr3_aa: CASSSSLAGSYEQYF

d_call: TRBD2
j_call: TRBJ2-6
v_call: TRBV7-6
clone_size: .
cdr3_nt: TGTGCCAGCAGCCCCCGACTAGCGGACTCTGGGGCCAACGTCCTGACTTTC
cdr3_aa: CASSPRLADSGANVLTF

d_call: TRBD1
j_call: TRBJ2-7
v_call: TRBV5-1
clone_size: .
cdr3_nt: TGCGCCAGCAGCCCCGGACAGGGGGGCGAGCAGTACTTC
cdr3_aa: CASSPGQGGEQYF

d_call: TRBD2
j_call: TRBJ2-7
v_call: TRBV7-2
clone_size: .
cdr3_nt: TGTGCCAGCAGCTTAAGGCTAGCGGCCAGCTACGAGCAGTACTTC
cdr3_aa: CASSLRLAASYEQYF

d_call: TRBD1
j_call: TRBJ1-6
v_call: TRBV10-3
clone_size: .
cdr3_nt: TGTGCCATCAGTGAGTCCACGGGACAGGGCGGCTCACCCCTCCACTTT
cdr3_aa: CAISESTGQGGSPLHF

d_call: .
j_call: TRBJ1-2
v_call: TRBV28
clone_size: .
cdr3_nt: TGTGCCAGCAGTTTAAGGGGGAACTATGGCTACACCTTC
cdr3_aa: CASSLRGNYGYTF

d_call: TRBD1
j_call: TRBJ1-2
v_call: TRBV4-3
clone_size: .
cdr3_nt: TGCGCCAGCAGCCAAGGGGACAGGGGGCAGGGTGGCTACACCTTC
cdr3_aa: CASSQGDRGQGGYTF